The 8 T cell receptor beta chains below come from one sample, sequenced in a study of OX40 agonist ivuxolimab in advanced cancers. The data were produced by immunoSEQ multiplex PCR, yet TCRdb's version contains in-frame clones alone and is incomplete. The repertoire has fewer than 85,000 clones, around 84% of them found once; the top ten carry around 8.2%. This material consisted of CD4+ or CD8+ T cells sorted from blood, taken in a trial of the OX40 agonist ivuxolimab. Receptor source: an adult with an advanced solid tumor such as melanoma, head and neck, liver or kidney cancer.

The chain has TRBV5-6 and TRBJ1-2; 8 nucleotides match TRBD1. Germline V gene data show CDR1 as SGHDT and CDR2 as YYEEEE. Losses at the gene ends were 2 bases for V and 4 bases for J; bases not matched to a gene: 7. This CDR3 region has 15 residues. As DNA, the CDR3 is TGTGCCAGCAGCTTACTTACCGGGACAGGCTATGGCTACACCTTC. The encoded protein is CASSLLTGTGYGYTF.

The CDR3 protein is CASSPQGGDTQYF. CDR3 coding DNA: TGTGCCAGCTCACCGCAAGGCGGAGATACGCAGTATTTT. The chain uses TRBV18 and TRBJ2-3, with unresolved D. CDR1 is KGHSH and CDR2 is LQKENI in the germline V gene. V was shortened by 3 bases and J by 5 bases, with 9 bases between the two germline ends. The CDR3 extends over 13 amino acids.

V and J are TRBV7-8 and TRBJ1-1, with TRBD1 as a possible D gene (5 bases). Germline CDR1 SGHVS, CDR2 FQNEAQ. V was pared by 1 base and J by 3 bases, with 12 bases between. This CDR3 region has 15 residues. CDR3 sequence reads: CASSLDRGWYTEAFF. DNA of the CDR3: TGTGCCAGCAGCTTAGATAGGGGCTGGTACACTGAAGCTTTCTTT. The full variable domain, completed using reference TRBV7-8 and TRBJ1-1, is GAGVSQSPRYKVAKRGQDVALRCDPISGHVSLFWYQQALGQGPEFLTYFQNEAQLDKSGLPSDRFFAERPEGSVSTLKIQRTQQEDSAVYLCASSLDRGWYTEAFFGQGTRLTVV.

The chain uses TRBV19 and TRBJ2-3, with D tentatively TRBD1 or TRBD2 (5 bases each). This CDR3 region has 13 residues. In germline, CDR1 is LNHDA, CDR2 SQIVND (reference sequence). With 9 bases removed from V and 3 bases from J, the gap between germline ends came to 13 bases. CDR3 sequence (DNA): TGTGCCAGCCGAGGAGAGGGGACAGATACGCAGTATTTT. Its protein is CASRGEGTDTQYF.

This chain connects TRBV5-1 to TRBJ2-1, with 9 bases matching TRBD2. The junction had 7 bases not matched to a gene; V was cut back by 0 bases and J by 6 bases. This CDR3 is built from 16 residues. Germline V gene data show CDR1 as SGHRS and CDR2 as YFSETQ. CDR3 region: CASSLDLAGKFNEQFF. In nucleotides, the CDR3 is TGCGCCAGCAGCTTGGATCTAGCGGGAAAATTCAATGAGCAGTTCTTC.

This chain connects TRBV4-1 to TRBJ2-1; 8 bases align to TRBD2. The J segment lost 9 bases and the V segment lost 2 bases, leaving 15 bases of the junction unmatched. CDR3 length: 17 amino acids. The germline gives CDR1 MGHRA, CDR2 YSYEKL. The CDR3 reads CASSQQPPQTSAGEQFF. The CDR3 nucleotides read TGCGCCAGCAGCCAACAACCCCCACAGACTAGCGCTGGTGAGCAGTTCTTC.

The V and J genes are TRBV10-3 and TRBJ2-4; TRBD2 might be the D (6 bases). In germline, CDR1 is ENHRY, CDR2 SYGVKD. This CDR3 spans 14 amino acids. Trimming removed 8 bases at V and 3 bases at J, with 14 bases between. CDR3: CAIGPSDGKNIQYF. The CDR3 DNA follows: TGTGCCATCGGCCCTAGCGATGGCAAAAACATTCAGTACTTC.

The genes are TRBV2 and TRBJ2-3; 9 bases align to TRBD2. The V and J ends lost 2 bases and 6 bases, in that order; junction bases with no gene match: 6. This CDR3 comprises 15 residues. Germline CDR1 and CDR2: SNHLY and FYNNEI. The CDR3 DNA follows: TGTGCCAGCAGTGAAATGGGACTAGCCGCTGATACGCAGTATTTT. This sequence encodes CASSEMGLAADTQYF.